Presented here are 27 T cell receptor beta chains from one specimen sequenced in a study of blood T cell repertoires in COVID-19. Only in-frame clones appear in the TCRdb table, and some are missing; sequencing was by immunoSEQ multiplex PCR. The sample carries about 220,000 clones, approximately 90% recorded once. Sequencing was performed on peripheral blood. The receptors shown here come from a man aged 25-40 years who had recovered from COVID-19.

V usage is TRBV18 and J usage is TRBJ2-3; 9 bases match TRBD2. The CDR3 length is 13 residues. CDR1 is KGHSH, CDR2 LQKENI, per germline. Germline trimming cut 5 bases from V and 5 bases from J; bases unmatched to any gene: 2. CDR3 sequence reads: CASSSTSGDTQYF. The CDR3 DNA is TGTGCCAGCTCATCGACTAGCGGAGATACGCAGTATTTT.

DNA for the CDR3: TGTGCCAGCAGCCAGAACAGGGTTGGTGGCTACACCTTC. Its protein is CASSQNRVGGYTF. V gene TRBV3-1 (or the pseudogene TRBV3-2) combines with J gene TRBJ1-2; tentatively, D is TRBD1 (6 bases). V lost 3 bases and J 7 bases, leaving 12 bases between the germline ends. Germline lookup yields CDR1 LGHDT and CDR2 YNNKEL (reference sequence). The CDR3 is 13 amino acids.

V and J are TRBV2 and TRBJ2-3; tentatively, D is TRBD1 (6 bases). From germline, CDR1 is SNHLY and CDR2 FYNNEI. The CDR3 is 15 amino acids. V dropped 1 base and J dropped 3 bases, with 11 bases sitting between them. DNA of the CDR3: TGTGCCAGCAGTGAAGTCGTAGGACAGACAGATACGCAGTATTTT. Its translation is CASSEVVGQTDTQYF.

This sequence joins TRBV2 and TRBJ2-7; 7 nucleotides align to TRBD1. The CDR3 consists of 14 residues. Unmatched junction bases numbered 10, after V lost 5 bases and J lost 6 bases. Per germline, CDR1 SNHLY and CDR2 FYNNEI. As DNA, the CDR3 is TGTGCCAGCAGTTTCACCAGGGGGACGGGCGAGCAGTACTTC. It yields the protein CASSFTRGTGEQYF.

This CDR3 reads CASSLASLSAEAFF. The DNA for the CDR3 is TGTGCCAGCAGCTTAGCTTCCCTAAGCGCTGAAGCTTTCTTT. This chain uses TRBV7-8 with TRBJ1-1; no definite D call. V lost 0 bases to trimming and J lost 6 bases, with 11 bases between them. CDR3 length: 14 amino acids. CDR1 is SGHVS and CDR2 is FQNEAQ in the germline V gene.

The chain combines TRBV24-1 with TRBJ2-2, with unresolved D. The length of the CDR3 is 15 residues. Germline values: CDR1 KGHDR, CDR2 SFDVKD. The V end was cut by 7 bases, the J end by 1 base, with 12 bases between. The CDR3 here is CATSAAPRNTGELFF. The CDR3, as DNA: TGTGCCACCAGCGCGGCCCCACGGAACACCGGGGAGCTGTTTTTT.

V and J are TRBV29-1 and TRBJ2-5; D is ambiguous. This CDR3 spans 10 amino acids. In germline, CDR1 is SQVTM, CDR2 ANQGSEA. As DNA, the CDR3 is TGCAGTCACGGCCAAGAGACCCAGTACTTC. It encodes CSHGQETQYF. Full variable domain (missing parts from reference TRBV29-1 and TRBJ2-5): SAVISQKPSRDICQRGTSLTIQCQVDSQVTMMFWYRQQPGQSLTLIATANQGSEATYESGFVIDKFPISRPNLTFSTLTVSNMSPEDSSIYLCSHGQETQYFGPGTRLLVL.

V is TRBV4-2 and J is TRBJ1-1; D gene ambiguous. Germline V CDR1 and CDR2: LGHNA, YNFKEQ. The CDR3 spans 14 residues. V was shortened by 4 bases and J by 0 bases, with 9 bases between the two germline ends. In DNA form, the CDR3 reads TGTGCCAGCAGCCTAGACCACTTGAACACTGAAGCTTTCTTT. Translation gives CASSLDHLNTEAFF.

The J gene is TRBJ1-2, the V gene TRBV5-4, with 9 positions matching TRBD1. J lost 4 bases, V lost 3 bases, and 10 bases had no gene match. The germline V gene encodes CDR1 SGHNT and CDR2 YYREEE (reference sequence). CDR3 length equals 16 residues. The CDR3 sequence: CASSYDTGTGSYGYTF. The CDR3 coding sequence is TGTGCCAGCAGCTACGATACCGGGACAGGGTCCTATGGCTACACCTTC. The variable domain in full, completed from reference TRBV5-4 and TRBJ1-2, reads ETGVTQSPTHLIKTRGQQVTLRCSSQSGHNTVSWYQQALGQGPQFIFQYYREEENGRGNFPPRFSGLQFPNYSSELNVNALELDDSALYLCASSYDTGTGSYGYTFGSGTRLTVV.

The chain links TRBV30 to TRBJ1-4; D perhaps matches TRBD1 (5 bases). V lost 4 bases and J lost 7, with 13 bases in between. Germline lookup yields CDR1 GTSNPN and CDR2 SVGIG (reference sequence). The CDR3 is made up of 13 amino acids. The DNA for the CDR3 is TGTGCCTGGAATGAGAAAGGGGCTGAAAAACTGTTTTTT. Translation: CAWNEKGAEKLFF.

The J gene is TRBJ1-5, the V gene TRBV27, with 7 positions matching TRBD1. The CDR3 has 17 amino acids. V lost 5 bases and J lost 7; bases outside the gene matches: 17. Germline loops: CDR1 MNHEY, CDR2 SMNVEV (reference sequence). CDR3 coding DNA: TGTGCCAGCAGTCCCCTTTCCCTGACAGGGCGGATGCAGCCCCAGCATTTT. It yields the protein CASSPLSLTGRMQPQHF.

The rearrangement links TRBV7-9 to TRBJ1-2, with D hard to call. V gave up 4 bases and J gave up 0 bases, with 6 bases separating them. CDR3 size: 13 residues. Germline CDR1 reads SEHNR; CDR2 reads FQNEAQ (reference sequence). CDR3 sequence reads: CASSYSTNYGYTF. CDR3 DNA sequence: TGTGCCAGCAGCTACAGTACTAACTATGGCTACACCTTC. Using reference TRBV7-9 and TRBJ1-2 for the parts outside the CDR3, the full variable domain is DTGVSQNPRHKITKRGQNVTFRCDPISEHNRLYWYRQTLGQGPEFLTYFQNEAQLEKSRLLSDRFSAERPKGSFSTLEIQRTEQGDSAMYLCASSYSTNYGYTFGSGTRLTVV.

This clone was picked up one time. The CDR3 nucleotides are TGTGCCAGCAGCTTAAGGAAGACAGGGGGCCACGGCCACACCTTC. Residues: CASSLRKTGGHGHTF. The chain is built from TRBV7-9 and TRBJ1-2; 10 nucleotides align to TRBD1. The CDR3 extends over 15 amino acids. The V gene end was trimmed by 2 bases and the J gene end by 12 bases; junction bases not matched to a gene: 12. In germline, CDR1 is SEHNR, CDR2 FQNEAQ (reference sequence).

The CDR3 nucleotides are TGTGCCAGTACCCCCGGGTTCGGAGCTGAAGCTTTCTTT. The encoded protein is CASTPGFGAEAFF. The rearrangement uses TRBV19 and TRBJ1-1; no firm D call. The germline V gene encodes CDR1 LNHDA and CDR2 SQIVND (reference sequence). V lost 7 bases and J lost 6, with 15 bases in between. The CDR3 runs to 13 residues.

CDR3 coding DNA: TGTGCCAGTAGTATAGGTCAGGCCATGAACACTGAAGCTTTCTTT. The encoded protein is CASSIGQAMNTEAFF. The chain recombines TRBV19 with TRBJ1-1; no definite D call. The V end lost 1 base, the J end lost 0 bases, and 9 bases lay between the germline ends. The CDR3 length is 15 residues. Germline V gene sequence: CDR1 LNHDA, CDR2 SQIVND (reference sequence). Full variable domain (outside the CDR3, taken from reference TRBV19 and TRBJ1-1): DGGITQSPKYLFRKEGQNVTLSCEQNLNHDAMYWYRQDPGQGLRLIYYSQIVNDFQKGDIAEGYSVSREKKESFPLTVTSAQKNPTAFYLCASSIGQAMNTEAFFGQGTRLTVV.

The chain combines TRBV12-3 or TRBV12-4 with TRBJ1-2, with 9 bases aligning to TRBD1. Unmatched junction bases numbered 5, after V lost 6 bases and J lost 6 bases. CDR3 length equals 13 residues. CDR3 loop: CASSPRDRDGYTF. In DNA form, the CDR3 reads TGTGCCAGCAGCCCCCGGGACAGGGATGGCTACACCTTC.

This clone came up a few times. Other nucleotide sequences from this sample produce the same CDR3. J is TRBJ1-5 and V is TRBV29-1, with a weak D call TRBD1 (5 bases). The length of the CDR3 is 12 residues. Trimming cost V 4 bases and J 5 bases, with 9 bases left between them. Germline V gene data show CDR1 as SQVTM and CDR2 as ANQGSEA. The CDR3 reads CSVGARDQPQHF. CDR3 nucleotide sequence: TGCAGCGTTGGGGCCAGGGATCAGCCCCAGCATTTT.

The chain combines TRBV3-1 (or the pseudogene TRBV3-2) with TRBJ2-7; 9 bases fit TRBD2. With 1 base clipped from V and 0 bases from J, the junction kept 4 bases outside the gene matches. Germline loops: CDR1 LGHDT, CDR2 YNNKEL (reference sequence). The CDR3 loop spans 16 amino acids. CDR3 in amino acids: CASSQGAGGYSYEQYF. The CDR3 bases are TGTGCCAGCAGCCAAGGAGCGGGGGGATACTCCTACGAGCAGTACTTC.

This clone was observed many times. J is TRBJ2-7 and V is TRBV4-3; perhaps TRBD1 as D (6 bases). This CDR3 has 16 residues. Between the trimmed V and J ends, which lost 1 base and 2 bases, there was a span of 15 bases. CDR1 and CDR2 (germline): LGHNA, YSLEER. This CDR3 reads CASSQGVSDSPYEQYF. The CDR3 bases are TGCGCCAGCAGCCAAGGGGTATCGGACAGTCCCTACGAGCAGTACTTC.

V and J are TRBV6-5 and TRBJ2-1, with 9 positions matching TRBD1. The CDR3 is made up of 15 amino acids. Germline V gene data show CDR1 as MNHEY and CDR2 as SVGAGI. V shed 2 bases, J shed 8 bases, and the junction held 7 bases outside the gene matches. The CDR3: CASSYGGQGFHEQFF. The CDR3 DNA is TGTGCCAGCAGTTACGGGGGACAGGGCTTCCATGAGCAGTTCTTC.

The sample holds a few counts of this clone. The J gene is TRBJ1-4, the V gene TRBV5-1; TRBD1 aligns across 9 bases. Trimming at V came to 0 bases and at J to 8 bases, leaving 5 bases not matched to a gene. Per the germline V gene, CDR1 is SGHRS and CDR2 is YFSETQ. The CDR3 totals 15 residues. The CDR3 nucleotides read TGCGCCAGCAGCTTGGGGGGGACAGGGAACGAAAAACTGTTTTTT. Translating it yields CASSLGGTGNEKLFF.

The chain couples TRBV7-2 to TRBJ1-5; 9 bases match TRBD1. CDR3 length equals 15 residues. Trimming took 1 base from V and 6 from J; bases not matched to a gene: 4. Germline CDR1 and CDR2: SGHTA and FQGNSA. The CDR3 sequence is CASSLVTGGSQPQHF. For the CDR3, the DNA is TGTGCCAGCAGCTTAGTCACAGGGGGCAGTCAGCCCCAGCATTTT.

V and J are TRBV7-2 and TRBJ2-7; 7 nucleotides match TRBD1. The germline V gene has CDR1 SGHTA and CDR2 FQGNSA. Losses at the gene ends were 5 bases for V and 3 bases for J; bases not matched to a gene: 4. The CDR3 is made up of 13 amino acids. CDR3 in DNA: TGTGCCAGCAGCCCCCGACAGGGCTACGAGCAGTACTTC. This translates into CASSPRQGYEQYF.

The sample holds a few counts of this clone. V gene TRBV14 combines with J gene TRBJ2-2; a weak D match, TRBD1 (5 bases). CDR1 and CDR2 (germline): SGHDN, FVKESK. CDR3 length: 15 amino acids. V gave up 4 bases and J gave up 3 bases, with 12 bases separating them. The CDR3 DNA reads TGTGCCAGCAGCCCAAGACAGCGCTACACCGGGGAGCTGTTTTTT. Translation: CASSPRQRYTGELFF. The complete variable domain, with remaining parts taken from reference TRBV14 and TRBJ2-2, reads EAGVTQFPSHSVIEKGQTVTLRCDPISGHDNLYWYRRVMGKEIKFLLHFVKESKQDESGMPNNRFLAERTGGTYSTLKVQPAELEDSGVYFCASSPRQRYTGELFFGEGSRLTVL.

The CDR3 coding sequence is TGTGCCAGCCGATGGACAGGGGGCAATGAAAAACTGTTTTTT. Encoded protein: CASRWTGGNEKLFF. The chain recombines TRBV4-2 with TRBJ1-4; 11 bases match TRBD1. V trimming: 8 bases; J trimming: 5 bases; junction bases outside the gene matches: 4. CDR3 length: 14 residues. CDR1 LGHNA and CDR2 YNFKEQ come from the germline V gene.

This clone was counted a single time. The chain couples TRBV2 to TRBJ1-4, with a weak D call TRBD1 (6 bases). Germline assignment: CDR1 SNHLY and CDR2 FYNNEI. The V and J ends lost 8 bases and 2 bases respectively, with 12 bases between them. The CDR3 is made up of 14 amino acids. CDR3 region: CASSRQVTNEKLFF. CDR3 sequence (DNA): TGTGCCAGCTCCAGACAGGTCACTAATGAAAAACTGTTTTTT.

This clone has a handful of counts. The chain is built from TRBV4-1 and TRBJ1-6; the D gene is possibly TRBD1 (6 bases). Germline CDR1 and CDR2: MGHRA and YSYEKL. The CDR3 is 13 amino acids. Trimming removed 5 bases at V and 9 bases at J, with 11 bases between. For the CDR3, the DNA is TGCGCCAGCAGCGCACCGACAGGTTCACCCCTCCACTTT. Translation: CASSAPTGSPLHF.